The T cell receptor beta chain described here comes from a study of ipilimumab plus nivolumab after autologous stem cell transplantation. Study-wide background: Median doses per patient: four or five ipilimumab, fewer than ten nivolumab. Study results and caveats: Per the authors, repertoire, Treg and microbiota data justify further study.

Here immunoSEQ multiplex PCR was the method, and the copy in TCRdb shows in-frame clones only, minus some. In the table there are about 47,000 clones, approximately 91% of which are singletons. Comments on this clone: Its antigen is undetermined.

In germline, CDR1 is KGHSH, CDR2 LQKENI. V lost 0 bases to trimming and J lost 0 bases, with 11 bases between them. The CDR3 is 16 amino acids. Patients got ipilimumab 1 mg/kg beginning 14 to 28 days post-transplant. The rearrangement joins TRBV18 to TRBJ1-2, with D possibly matching TRBD1 (5 bases). The specimen comprised PBMCs, sampled in a trial of ipilimumab plus nivolumab as post-transplant consolidation. This sequence was found in a male donor with multiple myeloma. The CDR3 protein is CASSPPGGTSNYGYTF. CDR3 nucleotides: TGTGCCAGCTCACCACCCGGGGGGACCTCTAACTATGGCTACACCTTC.